This T cell receptor (beta chain) was recovered during a study of cytomegalovirus exposure and HLA in healthy donors. Both 60 Vbeta primers and 13 Jbeta primers went into the PCR. Measured with immunoSEQ multiplex PCR; TCRdb has only the in-frame clones, and not every one. The table shows approximately 40,000 clones, with roughly 90% occurring only once. Concerning this clone: Its matching antigen is unknown.

Regarding the study as a whole: The study reported that TCR beta sequences accurately predicted HLA-A and HLA-B alleles in most subjects. Presence/absence comparisons presumed near-even sequencing depth among donors. Cytomegalovirus status was reportedly diagnosed by the classifier with high sensitivity and specificity.

Material for sequencing was PBMCs. This clonotype was obtained from a woman in her thirties or forties in good health and CMV-seropositive.

This CDR3 is CASSLTGGGTEAFF. CDR3 in DNA: TGTGCCAGCAGTTTAACAGGGGGAGGCACTGAAGCTTTCTTT. This rearrangement joins TRBV28 to TRBJ1-1; 8 nucleotides match TRBD1. This CDR3 region has 14 residues. After removal of 2 bases from V and 4 bases from J, the junction contained 3 bases not matched to a gene. Germline V gene lookup returns CDR1 MDHEN and CDR2 SYDVKM. Variable domain in full (rest from reference TRBV28 and TRBJ1-1): DVKVTQSSRYLVKRTGEKVFLECVQDMDHENMFWYRQDPGLGLRLIYFSYDVKMKEKGDIPEGYSVSREKKERFSLILESASTNQTSMYLCASSLTGGGTEAFFGQGTRLTVV.